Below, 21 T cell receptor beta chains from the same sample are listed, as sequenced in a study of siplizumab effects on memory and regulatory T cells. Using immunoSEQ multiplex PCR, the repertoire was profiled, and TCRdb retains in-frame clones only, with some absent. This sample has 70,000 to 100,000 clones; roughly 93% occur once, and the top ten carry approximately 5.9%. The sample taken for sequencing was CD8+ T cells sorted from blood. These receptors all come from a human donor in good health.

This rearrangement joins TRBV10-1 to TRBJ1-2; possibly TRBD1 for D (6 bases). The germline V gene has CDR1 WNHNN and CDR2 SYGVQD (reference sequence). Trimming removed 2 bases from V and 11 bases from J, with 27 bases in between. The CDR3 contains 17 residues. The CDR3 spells CASSENPLPTGRFEYTF. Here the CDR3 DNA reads TGCGCCAGCAGTGAGAACCCTCTCCCGACAGGCCGGTTCGAGTACACCTTC.

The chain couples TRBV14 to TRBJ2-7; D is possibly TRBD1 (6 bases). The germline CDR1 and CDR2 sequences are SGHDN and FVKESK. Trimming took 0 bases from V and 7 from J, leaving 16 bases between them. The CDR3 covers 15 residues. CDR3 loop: CASSQDGDNGEEQYF. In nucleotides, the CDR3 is TGTGCCAGCAGCCAAGATGGGGACAATGGGGAGGAGCAGTACTTC.

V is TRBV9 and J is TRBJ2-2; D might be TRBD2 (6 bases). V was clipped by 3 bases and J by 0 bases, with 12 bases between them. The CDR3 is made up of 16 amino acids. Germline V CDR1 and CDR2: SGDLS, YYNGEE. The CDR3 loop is CASSGLSGPNTGELFF. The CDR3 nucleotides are TGTGCCAGCAGCGGACTTAGCGGACCGAACACCGGGGAGCTGTTTTTT.

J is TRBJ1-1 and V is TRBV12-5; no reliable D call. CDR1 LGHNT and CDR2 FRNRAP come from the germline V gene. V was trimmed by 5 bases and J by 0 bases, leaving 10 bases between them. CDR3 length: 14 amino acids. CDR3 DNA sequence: TGTGCTAGTGGTGACGACGTCCTGAACACTGAAGCTTTCTTT. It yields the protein CASGDDVLNTEAFF. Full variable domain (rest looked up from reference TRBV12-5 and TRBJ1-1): DARVTQTPRHKVTEMGQEVTMRCQPILGHNTVFWYRQTMMQGLELLAYFRNRAPLDDSGMPKDRFSAEMPDATLATLKIQPSEPRDSAVYFCASGDDVLNTEAFFGQGTRLTVV.

Written as DNA, the CDR3 is TGTGCCAGCAGTTTGGTAGGAGGGGCTGTTGGCTACACCTTC. Translating it yields CASSLVGGAVGYTF. The rearrangement joins TRBV27 to TRBJ1-2; perhaps TRBD1 as D (5 bases). Trimming removed 3 bases from V and 7 bases from J, with 15 bases in between. CDR1 is MNHEY, CDR2 SMNVEV, per germline (reference sequence). The CDR3 is 14 residues long.

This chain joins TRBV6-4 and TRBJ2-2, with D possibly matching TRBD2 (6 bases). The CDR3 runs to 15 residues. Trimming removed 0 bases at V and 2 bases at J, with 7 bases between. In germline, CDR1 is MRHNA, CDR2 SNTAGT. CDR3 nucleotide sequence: TGTGCCAGCAGTGACTCTAGCGGAAACACCGGGGAGCTGTTTTTT. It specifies CASSDSSGNTGELFF.

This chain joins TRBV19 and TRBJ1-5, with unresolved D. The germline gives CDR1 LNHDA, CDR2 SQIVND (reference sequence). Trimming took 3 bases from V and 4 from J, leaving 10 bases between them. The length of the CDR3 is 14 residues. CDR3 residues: CASSIVSLNQPQHF. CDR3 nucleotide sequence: TGTGCCAGTAGTATTGTGAGCTTAAATCAGCCCCAGCATTTT.

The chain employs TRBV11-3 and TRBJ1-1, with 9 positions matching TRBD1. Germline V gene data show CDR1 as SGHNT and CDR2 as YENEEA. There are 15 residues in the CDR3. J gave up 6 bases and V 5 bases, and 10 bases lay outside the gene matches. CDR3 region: CASSPIRQGVAEAFF. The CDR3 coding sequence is TGTGCCAGCAGCCCCATCAGACAGGGGGTGGCTGAAGCTTTCTTT.

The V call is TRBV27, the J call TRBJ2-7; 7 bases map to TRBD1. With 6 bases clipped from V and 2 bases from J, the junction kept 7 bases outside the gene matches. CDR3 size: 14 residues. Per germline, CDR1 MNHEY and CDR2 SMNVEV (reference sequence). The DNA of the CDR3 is TGTGCCAGCAGGCACTACAGGGGACCCTACGAGCAGTACTTC. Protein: CASRHYRGPYEQYF.

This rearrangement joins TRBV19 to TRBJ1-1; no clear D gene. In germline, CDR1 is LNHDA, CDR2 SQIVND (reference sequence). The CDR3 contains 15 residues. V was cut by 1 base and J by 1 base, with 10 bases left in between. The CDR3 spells CASSIVEAKNTEAFF. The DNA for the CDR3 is TGTGCCAGTAGTATAGTCGAGGCCAAGAACACTGAAGCTTTCTTT.

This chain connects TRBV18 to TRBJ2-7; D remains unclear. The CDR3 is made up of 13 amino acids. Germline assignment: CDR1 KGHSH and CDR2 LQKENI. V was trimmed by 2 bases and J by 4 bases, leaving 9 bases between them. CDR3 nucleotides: TGTGCCAGCTCACCAGAGTCGGCGTACGAGCAGTACTTC. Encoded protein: CASSPESAYEQYF.

The CDR3 bases are TGTGCCTGGAGTCCCGGGACAGGGATGGGTGGCTACACCTTC. As protein: CAWSPGTGMGGYTF. V is TRBV30 and J is TRBJ1-2; the match to TRBD1 covers 9 bases. J gave up 7 bases and V 2 bases, and 8 bases lay outside the gene matches. The CDR3 contains 14 residues. CDR1 and CDR2 from the germline V gene are GTSNPN and SVGIG (reference sequence).

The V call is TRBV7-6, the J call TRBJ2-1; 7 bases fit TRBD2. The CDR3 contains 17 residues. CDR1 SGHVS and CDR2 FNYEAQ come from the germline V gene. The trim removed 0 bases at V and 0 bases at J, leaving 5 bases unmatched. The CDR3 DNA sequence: TGTGCCAGCAGCTTAGCTGGGGGGGGGAGCTCCTACAATGAGCAGTTCTTC. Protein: CASSLAGGGSSYNEQFF. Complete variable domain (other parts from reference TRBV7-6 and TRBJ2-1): GAGVSQSPRYKVTKRGQDVALRCDPISGHVSLYWYRQALGQGPEFLTYFNYEAQQDKSGLPNDRFSAERPEGSISTLTIQRTEQRDSAMYRCASSLAGGGSSYNEQFFGPGTRLTVL.

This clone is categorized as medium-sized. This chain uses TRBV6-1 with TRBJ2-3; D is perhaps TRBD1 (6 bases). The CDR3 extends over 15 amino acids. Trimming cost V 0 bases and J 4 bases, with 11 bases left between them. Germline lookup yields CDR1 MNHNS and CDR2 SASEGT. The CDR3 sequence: CASSEAVRGADTQYF. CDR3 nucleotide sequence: TGTGCCAGCAGTGAAGCAGTCAGGGGTGCAGATACGCAGTATTTT.

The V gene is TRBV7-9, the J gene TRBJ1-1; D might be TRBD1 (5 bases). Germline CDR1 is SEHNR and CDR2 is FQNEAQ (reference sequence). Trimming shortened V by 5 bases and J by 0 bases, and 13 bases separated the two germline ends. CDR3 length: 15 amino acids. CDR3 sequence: CASSGQGGMNTEAFF. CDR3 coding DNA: TGTGCCAGCAGCGGGCAGGGAGGGATGAACACTGAAGCTTTCTTT.

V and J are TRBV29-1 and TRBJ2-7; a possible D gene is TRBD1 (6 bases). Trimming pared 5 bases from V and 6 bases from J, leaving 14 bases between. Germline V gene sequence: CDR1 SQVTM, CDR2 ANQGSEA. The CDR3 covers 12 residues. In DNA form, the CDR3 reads TGCAGCGTTATGGGGGCCGGGGCCGAGCAGTACTTC. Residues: CSVMGAGAEQYF.

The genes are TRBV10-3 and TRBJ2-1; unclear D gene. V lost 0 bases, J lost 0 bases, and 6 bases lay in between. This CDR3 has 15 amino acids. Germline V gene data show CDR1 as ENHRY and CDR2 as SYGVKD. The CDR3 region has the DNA TGTGCCATCAGTGAGTCGATCAGCTCCTACAATGAGCAGTTCTTC. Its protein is CAISESISSYNEQFF.

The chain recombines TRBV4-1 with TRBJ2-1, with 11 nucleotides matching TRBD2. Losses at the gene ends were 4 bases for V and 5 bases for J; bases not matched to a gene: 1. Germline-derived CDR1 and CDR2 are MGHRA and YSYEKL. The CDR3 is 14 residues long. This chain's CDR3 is CASSLGLADNEQFF. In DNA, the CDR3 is TGCGCCAGCAGCCTGGGACTAGCGGACAATGAGCAGTTCTTC.

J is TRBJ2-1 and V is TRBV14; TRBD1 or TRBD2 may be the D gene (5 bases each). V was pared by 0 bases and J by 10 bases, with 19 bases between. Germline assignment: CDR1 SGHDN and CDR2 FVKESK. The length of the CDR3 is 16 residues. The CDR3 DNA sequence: TGTGCCAGCAGCCAAGATTTGGGGGACCCCCGGTTCGAGCAGTTCTTC. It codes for CASSQDLGDPRFEQFF.

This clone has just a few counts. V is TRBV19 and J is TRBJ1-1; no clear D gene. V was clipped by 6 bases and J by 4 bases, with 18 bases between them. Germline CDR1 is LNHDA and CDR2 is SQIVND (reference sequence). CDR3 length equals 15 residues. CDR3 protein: CASRREPGGSTEAFF. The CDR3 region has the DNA TGTGCCAGTAGAAGGGAGCCGGGCGGTAGCACTGAAGCTTTCTTT.

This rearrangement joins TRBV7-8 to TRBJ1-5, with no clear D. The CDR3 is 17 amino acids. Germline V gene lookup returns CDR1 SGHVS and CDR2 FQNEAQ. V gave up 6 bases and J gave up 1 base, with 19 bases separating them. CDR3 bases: TGTGCCAGCAGTCCCGCCGGTGGGTGGCGGAGCAATCAGCCCCAGCATTTT. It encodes CASSPAGGWRSNQPQHF.